Below are 3 T cell receptor beta chains sequenced from a single sample in a study of cytomegalovirus exposure and HLA in healthy donors. With 60 Vbeta and 13 Jbeta primers, the PCR was carried out. Assay: immunoSEQ multiplex PCR; the TCRdb copy retains only in-frame clones and omits some. The repertoire holds about 200,000 clones, with 79% as singletons. The sequencing sample was made of PBMCs. These receptors came from a woman aged 30 to 39 in good health and CMV-seropositive.

The table lists this clone with a count of one. The chain combines TRBV6-5 with TRBJ2-2, with 9 bases matching TRBD1. The CDR3 is made up of 16 amino acids. Unmatched junction bases numbered 4, after V lost 2 bases and J lost 3 bases. CDR1 is MNHEY and CDR2 is SVGAGI in the germline V gene. This chain's CDR3 is CASSYRDRVDTGELFF. The CDR3 nucleotides read TGTGCCAGCAGTTACCGGGACAGGGTGGACACCGGGGAGCTGTTTTTT.

The table lists this clone with a few counts. This chain links TRBV10-2 with TRBJ2-7; a possible D gene is TRBD2 (6 bases). CDR3 length: 16 amino acids. Germline CDR1 reads WSHSY; CDR2 reads SAAADI. The germline V and J ends were trimmed by 2 bases and 4 bases, with 18 bases remaining between them. CDR3 protein: CASSEIRGSIFYEQYF. DNA of the CDR3: TGCGCCAGCAGTGAGATACGGGGGTCTATATTTTACGAGCAGTACTTC.

The chain carries TRBV9 and TRBJ2-5, with D uncertain. Looked up from germline, CDR1 is SGDLS and CDR2 is YYNGEE. V was pared by 1 base and J by 5 bases, with 15 bases between. This CDR3 has 15 residues. Here the CDR3 reads CASSVFKDSPETQYF. The CDR3 coding sequence is TGTGCCAGCAGCGTATTCAAAGACTCCCCCGAGACCCAGTACTTC.